The next 3 T cell receptor beta chains were all read from a single sample in a study of OX40 agonist ivuxolimab in advanced cancers. The protocol was immunoSEQ multiplex PCR, while the TCRdb copy is restricted to in-frame clones and leaves out a portion. The sample has around 87,000 clones; 85% to 95% are singletons. The sample here was CD4+ or CD8+ T cells sorted from blood, taken in a trial of the OX40 agonist ivuxolimab. These receptors originate from an adult with an advanced solid tumor such as melanoma, head and neck, liver or kidney cancer.

V is TRBV27 and J is TRBJ2-1, with a possible D match to TRBD2 (6 bases). Per the germline V gene, CDR1 is MNHEY and CDR2 is SMNVEV (reference sequence). CDR3 size: 17 residues. Trimming removed 6 bases at V and 7 bases at J, with 25 bases between. Written as DNA, the CDR3 is TGTGCCAGCAGCCCGTCAGGCCGGGACTTGTCCCTGAATGAGCAGTTCTTC. This codes for CASSPSGRDLSLNEQFF.

The chain employs TRBV5-5 and TRBJ2-4; D gene unclear. CDR1 is SGHKS and CDR2 is YYEKEE in the germline V gene (reference sequence). The CDR3 totals 14 residues. The ends were cut back, 1 base at V and 0 bases at J, with 5 bases in the middle. The CDR3 sequence is CASSLTVAKNIQYF. CDR3 nucleotide sequence: TGTGCCAGCAGCTTGACAGTAGCCAAAAACATTCAGTACTTC.

This clone was picked up one time. This sequence joins TRBV18 and TRBJ1-4, with a possible D match to TRBD1 (6 bases). The CDR3 length is 11 residues. V was pared by 3 bases and J by 15 bases, with 11 bases between. Germline V gene data show CDR1 as KGHSH and CDR2 as LQKENI. The CDR3 sequence: CASSPGGTVFF. The CDR3 DNA reads as TGTGCCAGCTCACCGGGGGGCACGGTGTTTTTT.